The 7 T cell receptor beta chains below all came from one sample that was sequenced in a study of vaccination effects on CD4 cells after COVID-19 (dated by TCRdb to between 2021 and 2024). These TCRs' antigens remain unknown. In the ViraFEST assay, PBMC were stimulated with viral peptide pools, and TCR sequencing was then used to find antigen-specific CD4+ T cell clonotypes based on their expansion. After less than eleven days of culture, CD4+ T cells were isolated with the EasySep CD4+ T cell isolation kit. Each participant received two doses of an mRNA SARS-CoV-2 vaccine, either BNT162b2 or mRNA-1273. The library was made by the immunoSEQ multiplex PCR assay. TCRdb limited this immuneACCESS table to in-frame rearrangements with V and J called. A share of clones is missing; checked studies link under half to unresolved V genes, and the rest is unexplained. Recorded for this sample are tens of thousands of clones; approximately 79% of them occurred a single time. The ten largest clonotypes hold over 8% of the sample.

The sequencing used CD4+ T cells from PBMCs cultured with HCoV-229E spike peptides, collected after COVID-19 vaccination. In the paper's terms, the cell subset or site label means: HCoV-229E spike overlapping peptide pool stimulation. These TCRs come from a human donor who received a COVID-19 vaccine.

This chain links TRBV18 with TRBJ2-7; D not resolved. Trimming left V 1 base short and J 3 bases short, with 10 bases between. The V gene's germline CDR1 is KGHSH and CDR2 LQKENI. This CDR3 contains 14 residues. This CDR3 is CASSPLRRDYEQYF. CDR3 in DNA: TGTGCCAGCTCACCACTCCGAAGGGACTACGAGCAGTACTTC.

V gene TRBV6-5 combines with J gene TRBJ2-2; 9 nucleotides agree with TRBD1. The CDR3 consists of 14 residues. Per germline, CDR1 MNHEY and CDR2 SVGAGI. With 7 bases clipped from V and 5 bases from J, the junction kept 5 bases outside the gene matches. The CDR3 is CASTRQGGTGELFF. The CDR3 nucleotides read TGTGCCAGCACCCGACAGGGGGGGACCGGGGAGCTGTTTTTT.

This sequence joins TRBV27 and TRBJ1-2, with a possible D match to TRBD1 (5 bases). From germline, CDR1 is MNHEY and CDR2 SMNVEV (reference sequence). This CDR3 has 13 amino acids. V was trimmed by 4 bases and J by 4 bases, leaving 10 bases between them. CDR3 nucleotides: TGTGCCAGCAGTTCAGGTCAGGGCTATGGCTACACCTTC. Translation gives CASSSGQGYGYTF.

V gene TRBV6-1 combines with J gene TRBJ2-7; 11 nucleotides align to TRBD1. CDR1 and CDR2 (germline): MNHNS, SASEGT. Trimming took 3 bases from V and 7 from J; bases not matched to a gene: 8. The CDR3 sequence is 15 residues long. The CDR3 loop is CASSDLGQGAREQYF. CDR3 nucleotides: TGTGCCAGCAGTGACCTTGGACAGGGGGCGCGTGAGCAGTACTTC.

The V gene is TRBV10-3, the J gene TRBJ2-2; no reliable D call. From germline, CDR1 is ENHRY and CDR2 SYGVKD. Trimming cost V 6 bases and J 1 base, with 12 bases left between them. The CDR3 runs 15 residues. CDR3 loop: CAISAGLVNTGELFF. Written as DNA, the CDR3 is TGTGCCATCAGCGCAGGATTAGTGAACACCGGGGAGCTGTTTTTT.

V gene TRBV3-1 (or the pseudogene TRBV3-2) combines with J gene TRBJ1-2, with 8 positions matching TRBD1. Trimming at V came to 8 bases and at J to 1 base, leaving 6 bases not matched to a gene. The CDR3 has 14 amino acids. Per germline, CDR1 LGHDT and CDR2 YNNKEL (reference sequence). The DNA of the CDR3 is TGTGCCAGCGCCCGACAGGGGCATAACTATGGCTACACCTTC. The encoded protein is CASARQGHNYGYTF.

The CDR3 DNA is TGCGCCAGCAGGACAGGGAAAGGGAACACCATATATTTT. Translated: CASRTGKGNTIYF. The V and J genes are TRBV23-1 and TRBJ1-3; 7 positions match TRBD1. TRBV23-1 falls under the ORF class, with uncertain function. V trimming: 6 bases; J trimming: 7 bases; junction bases outside the gene matches: 6. There are 13 residues in the CDR3.